This T cell receptor (beta chain) comes out of a study of long-term antiretroviral therapy in people with HIV. The authors ran the immunoSEQ assay, v3.0, at survey level. Using immunoSEQ multiplex PCR, the repertoire was profiled, and TCRdb retains in-frame clones only, with some absent. This sample carries over 30,000 clones, roughly 74% of them seen once, and the ten largest clones take under 4%. V was cut by 4 bases and J by 1 base, with 12 bases left in between. Germline CDR1 SGHTA, CDR2 FQGNSA. The CDR3 sequence is 15 residues long. Study results and caveats: The clones with expansion before ART were dominant in the repertoire at all time points. Blood was collected between about 2003 and 2017, possibly under older ART regimens.

Every HIV-positive participant received treatment in the United States. Every specimen provided 1-10 million cryopreserved PBMC before DNA extraction took place. Comment on this clone: Its antigen is not identified.

The sequencing used unsorted PBMCs, collected 3 years after starting antiretroviral therapy. The V gene is TRBV7-2, the J gene TRBJ2-3; D is possibly TRBD1 or TRBD2 (5 bases each). The sequence was obtained from a man aged 45-60 years with HIV. The CDR3 DNA is TGTGCCAGCAGCTCAAGCCGGGGCCGCACAGATACGCAGTATTTT. As protein: CASSSSRGRTDTQYF.